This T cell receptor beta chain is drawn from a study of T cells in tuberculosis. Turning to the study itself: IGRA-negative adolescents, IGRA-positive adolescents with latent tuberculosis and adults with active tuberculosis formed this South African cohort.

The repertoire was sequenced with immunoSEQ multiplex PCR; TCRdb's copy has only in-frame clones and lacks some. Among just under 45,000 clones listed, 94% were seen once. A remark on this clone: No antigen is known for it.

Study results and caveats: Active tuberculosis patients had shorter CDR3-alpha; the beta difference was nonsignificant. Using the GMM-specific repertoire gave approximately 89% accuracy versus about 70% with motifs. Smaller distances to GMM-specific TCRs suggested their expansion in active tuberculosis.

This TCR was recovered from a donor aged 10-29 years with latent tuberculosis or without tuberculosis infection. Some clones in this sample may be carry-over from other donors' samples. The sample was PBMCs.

The CDR3 nucleotides read TGTGCCAGCAGTCTCCGCGGCGCCACCTACTACAATGAGCAGTTCTTC. Amino acids: CASSLRGATYYNEQFF. The rearrangement links TRBV27 to TRBJ2-1; no definite D call. The CDR3 runs to 16 residues. V was shortened by 5 bases and J by 3 bases, with 17 bases between the two germline ends. CDR1 and CDR2 (germline): MNHEY, SMNVEV (reference sequence).